These 17 T cell receptor beta chains were sequenced from one sample in a study of high-grade serous ovarian cancer treatment subgroups. Some clones are missing from TCRdb's copy, which holds only in-frame ones; the method was immunoSEQ multiplex PCR. This sample has approximately 40,000 clones; around three quarters occur once, and the top ten carry less than 4%. Tumor samples were obtained before definitive surgery or chemotherapy. Sequencing was carried out using tumor tissue. All receptors come from a human donor with high-grade serous ovarian cancer.

The chain joins TRBV6-6 to TRBJ1-4; D is unclear. V shed 0 bases and J shed 7 bases, with 12 bases lying between them. This CDR3 has 15 residues. Germline V gene data show CDR1 as MNHNY and CDR2 as SVGAGI (reference sequence). Written as DNA, the CDR3 is TGTGCCAGCAGTTACTCCGACCGCCTCGGTGAAAAACTGTTTTTT. Translated: CASSYSDRLGEKLFF.

This chain connects TRBV9 to TRBJ2-3, with 10 bases matching TRBD2. The ends lost 3 bases at V and 5 bases at J; junction bases unmatched: 6. This CDR3 is built from 15 residues. CDR1 and CDR2 (germline): SGDLS, YYNGEE. The CDR3 DNA reads TGTGCCAGCAGCGATCCGGGACTAGCGAGAGATACGCAGTATTTT. Its protein product is CASSDPGLARDTQYF.

The chain recombines TRBV11-2 with TRBJ2-7; no definite D call. Germline V gene data show CDR1 as SGHAT and CDR2 as FQNNGV. V was clipped by 2 bases and J by 2 bases, with 10 bases between them. This CDR3 contains 14 residues. CDR3 sequence reads: CASSLLSLAYEQYF. For the CDR3, the DNA is TGTGCCAGCAGCTTATTGTCCTTGGCCTACGAGCAGTACTTC.

The V gene is TRBV4-3, the J gene TRBJ2-1; D may match TRBD1 or TRBD2 (5 bases each). The V end was cut by 1 base, the J end by 12 bases, with 13 bases between. The CDR3 loop spans 13 amino acids. Germline V gene sequence: CDR1 LGHNA, CDR2 YSLEER. CDR3: CASSQASGTGQFF. CDR3 bases: TGCGCCAGCAGCCAAGCATCCGGGACCGGGCAGTTCTTC.

This sequence joins TRBV9 and TRBJ2-7; D remains unclear. This CDR3 comprises 14 residues. V was cut by 0 bases and J by 6 bases, with 13 bases left in between. The germline CDR1 and CDR2 sequences are SGDLS and YYNGEE. The CDR3 DNA reads TGTGCCAGCAGCGTAGCGGATAGGACCGGCGAGCAGTACTTC. Translated: CASSVADRTGEQYF.

This chain links TRBV4-2 with TRBJ2-3; D is possibly TRBD2 (5 bases). V was pared by 1 base and J by 10 bases, with 21 bases between. The CDR3 covers 16 residues. Germline V gene data show CDR1 as LGHNA and CDR2 as YNFKEQ. This chain's CDR3 is CASSQVGVTRSPAQYF. The CDR3 DNA sequence: TGTGCCAGCAGCCAAGTGGGAGTCACAAGGTCCCCGGCGCAGTATTTT.

The CDR3 loop is CASSPAGNSNQPQHF. The CDR3 region has the DNA TGTGCCAGCTCACCAGCAGGGAATAGCAATCAGCCCCAGCATTTT. This sequence joins TRBV18 and TRBJ1-5, with D tentatively TRBD1 (5 bases). CDR1 KGHSH and CDR2 LQKENI come from the germline V gene. Trimming pared 2 bases from V and 0 bases from J, leaving 8 bases between. CDR3 length: 15 amino acids.

The CDR3 coding sequence is TGCGCCAGCAGCCCTGACGGACAGGGAGGAACTCAGCCCCAGCATTTT. This encodes CASSPDGQGGTQPQHF. The rearrangement uses TRBV5-1 and TRBJ1-5, with TRBD1 matching over 8 bases. V was pared by 4 bases and J by 6 bases, with 12 bases of the junction left unmatched. There are 16 residues in the CDR3. Germline CDR1 SGHRS, CDR2 YFSETQ. Full variable domain (outside the CDR3, taken from reference TRBV5-1 and TRBJ1-5): KAGVTQTPRYLIKTRGQQVTLSCSPISGHRSVSWYQQTPGQGLQFLFEYFSETQRNKGNFPGRFSGRQFSNSRSEMNVSTLELGDSALYLCASSPDGQGGTQPQHFGDGTRLSIL.

In its sample, this clone was seen once. The chain has TRBV11-2 and TRBJ2-3, with 11 positions matching TRBD2. Germline V gives CDR1 SGHAT, CDR2 FQNNGV. This CDR3 has 16 amino acids. J lost 6 bases, V lost 1 base, and 6 bases had no gene match. The CDR3 region has the DNA TGTGCCAGCAGCTTAGTAGTTAGCGGGAGGGCGGATACGCAGTATTTT. Translated, it gives CASSLVVSGRADTQYF.

The chain is built from TRBV9 and TRBJ1-1, with D perhaps TRBD1 (5 bases). CDR3 size: 15 residues. V was shortened by 3 bases and J by 0 bases, with 12 bases between the two germline ends. Germline V lookup: CDR1 SGDLS, CDR2 YYNGEE. The CDR3 coding sequence is TGTGCCAGCAGCGCGGGGCAAGGGATGAACACTGAAGCTTTCTTT. Its translation is CASSAGQGMNTEAFF.

The CDR3, as DNA: TGTGCCAGCAGCCGTTTGGGGGGGGGCCTACCCTACGAGCAGTACTTC. This gives the protein CASSRLGGGLPYEQYF. The V gene is TRBV7-9, the J gene TRBJ2-7; possible D gene TRBD2, 7 bases. V was pared by 5 bases and J by 2 bases, with 19 bases between. Per germline, CDR1 SEHNR and CDR2 FQNEAQ (reference sequence). The CDR3 is 16 amino acids.

In the case of this clone: Other DNA sequences from this sample encode an identical CDR3 as well. This chain links TRBV2 with TRBJ2-7; 11 bases align to TRBD1. With 8 bases clipped from V and 1 base from J, the junction kept 7 bases outside the gene matches. Germline-derived CDR1 and CDR2 are SNHLY and FYNNEI. There are 15 residues in the CDR3. The CDR3 loop reads CASSEGTGGSYEQYF. CDR3 sequence (DNA): TGTGCCAGCTCGGAGGGGACAGGGGGATCCTACGAGCAGTACTTC.

This clone was observed a handful of times. The genes are TRBV5-1 and TRBJ2-5; D not certain. V lost 5 bases and J lost 5, with 10 bases in between. Germline CDR1 and CDR2: SGHRS and YFSETQ. This CDR3 has 12 residues. This CDR3 reads CASRLDRETQYF. CDR3 nucleotides: TGCGCCAGCAGACTCGACCGGGAGACCCAGTACTTC.

The gene calls are TRBV20-1 and TRBJ2-7; D unresolved. This CDR3 spans 11 amino acids. V was pared by 5 bases and J by 3 bases, with 8 bases between. Germline CDR1 is DFQATT and CDR2 is SNEGSKA (reference sequence). CDR3 protein: CSAPRDYEQYF. CDR3 sequence (DNA): TGCAGTGCTCCTAGGGACTACGAGCAGTACTTC.

This rearrangement joins TRBV6-5 to TRBJ1-4; D is possibly TRBD1 (6 bases). Trimming removed 2 bases from V and 4 bases from J, with 8 bases in between. The germline V gene encodes CDR1 MNHEY and CDR2 SVGAGI. The CDR3 is 14 residues long. The CDR3 coding sequence is TGTGCCAGCAGTTACGGGGGCCTTAATGAAAAACTGTTTTTT. This codes for CASSYGGLNEKLFF.

The chain is built from TRBV7-2 and TRBJ2-7; no clear D gene. CDR1 SGHTA and CDR2 FQGNSA come from the germline V gene. Trimming pared 1 base from V and 7 bases from J, leaving 8 bases between. CDR3 length equals 12 residues. The CDR3 protein is CASSLGRGEQYF. CDR3 nucleotides: TGTGCCAGCAGCTTAGGACGAGGAGAGCAGTACTTC.

This clone was seen more than once but under ten times. V and J are TRBV29-1 and TRBJ1-1; D gene uncertain. This CDR3 comprises 10 residues. Trimming stripped 5 bases from V and 7 bases from J, with 8 bases between. Germline V gene data show CDR1 as SQVTM and CDR2 as ANQGSEA. The CDR3: CSVSGSEAFF. The CDR3 coding sequence is TGCAGCGTTTCTGGGAGTGAAGCTTTCTTT.